A selection of T cell receptor beta chains follows, all from one sample in a study of control samples from healthy donors and cancer patients. Clones were read by immunoSEQ multiplex PCR, and TCRdb kept only the in-frame ones, dropping some. The table has some 45,000 clones, approximately 90% seen once. The sample taken for sequencing was PBMCs. These receptor sequences come from a woman in her forties with head and neck cancer. The CDR3 runs from the conserved cysteine through the conserved F or W. Each record gives: clone size, V gene, CDR3 length, J gene, CDR3 protein. The size of a clone is reported for some rows only, either as once, few or many, or as a class for expanded clones.

>once|TRBV2|13|TRBJ2-5
CASSRDRGKTQYF
>.|TRBV30|15|TRBJ1-2
CAWSPGGKETYGYTF
>few|TRBV28|19|TRBJ2-7
CASSLWRTSDRLSSYEQYF
>.|TRBV7-9|14|TRBJ2-1
CASDLAPTYNEQFF
>.|TRBV3-1/TRBV3-2|13|TRBJ1-1
CASSQRGLIKAFF
>.|TRBV6-2/TRBV6-3|14|TRBJ2-5
CASRPSGSQETQYF
>.|TRBV19|13|TRBJ1-6
CASRTGTTSPLHF
>.|TRBV7-3|13|TRBJ1-1
CASSLTLNTEAFF
>.|TRBV11-2|14|TRBJ2-2
CASRQGPNTGELFF
>.|TRBV12-3/TRBV12-4|13|TRBJ2-1
CASSPGTEGEQFF
>.|TRBV6-1|12|TRBJ1-2
CASSEGARGYTF
>.|TRBV6-5|14|TRBJ1-1
CASTYRGPRTEAFF
>.|TRBV6-6|15|TRBJ2-7
CASRSYAGPSYEQYF
>.|TRBV16|17|TRBJ2-4
CASSPHGGGQAKNIQYF
>.|TRBV6-4|16|TRBJ1-3
CASSVGHPSSGNTIYF
>.|TRBV11-2|15|TRBJ2-7
CASSLGPGNTYEQYF
>.|TRBV7-9|16|TRBJ2-3
CASSLYGQGGTDTQYF
>.|TRBV25-1|15|TRBJ1-2
CASSPRDPLARGYTF
>.|TRBV3-1/TRBV3-2|14|TRBJ2-3
CASTDTGVADTQYF
>.|TRBV19|13|TRBJ2-7
CARPREPTFEQYF
>.|TRBV27|13|TRBJ1-5
CASSVWGNQPQHF
>.|TRBV7-3|13|TRBJ1-2
CASSLNTGDGYTF
>.|TRBV6-1|14|TRBJ2-7
CATRSVAETYEQYF
>.|TRBV10-1|13|TRBJ1-5
CASRRSRGQPQHF
>.|TRBV2|14|TRBJ2-3
CASSEVGAGVTQYF
>.|TRBV6-5|15|TRBJ1-1
CASRADRVMNTEAFF
>.|TRBV7-9|16|TRBJ2-7
CASSPPRGARSYEQYF
>once|TRBV5-1|15|TRBJ2-1
CASSSDSLSPPEQFF
>.|TRBV7-9|16|TRBJ2-6
CASSLVVGSGANVLTF
>.|TRBV27|16|TRBJ2-3
CASRLGRPGRGDTQYF
>.|TRBV23-1|19|TRBJ1-2
CASSQSRTGGTTTNYGYTF
>.|TRBV7-9|15|TRBJ1-2
CASSLGEGLGYGYTF